The clone carrying this T cell receptor (beta chain) was observed a handful of times. Germline-derived CDR1 and CDR2 are MNHEY and SVGAGI. The CDR3 is 14 residues long. Trimming shortened V by 6 bases and J by 5 bases, and 13 bases separated the two germline ends. This sample is drawn from a study of blood T cell repertoires in COVID-19. Whole-study context: T cells, B-cell-depleted T cells, or PBMCs provided the cDNA or gDNA that served as material.

Assay used: immunoSEQ multiplex PCR; TCRdb lists only in-frame clones, some missing. The table has over 250,000 clones, around nine tenths seen once. This TCR was sampled from a woman between 18 and 29 years old who had recovered from COVID-19. The chain is built from TRBV6-5 and TRBJ2-2; TRBD1 might be the D (5 bases). Input material: PBMCs or T cells enriched from blood (not recorded which). CDR3 sequence reads: CASSIPQGTGELFF. The CDR3 bases are TGTGCCAGCAGCATCCCGCAGGGAACCGGGGAGCTGTTTTTT.